The clone carrying this T cell receptor beta chain appeared a single time. The data stem from a study of identical twins. MiXCR, run by TCRdb on the 5' RACE reads, gives a single entry per CDR3 protein. The sample shows roughly 1,500,000 distinct CDR3 sequences, less than 35% of them seen only once. Healthy Caucasian individuals made up all the donors. The V segment lost 7 bases and the J segment 13 bases; nucleotides outside the gene matches: 13. Germline CDR1 is MNHNY and CDR2 is SVGAGI (reference sequence). CDR3 length: 14 amino acids. The clonotype comes from a newborn girl in good health. Sequenced input: cord blood. The V and J genes are TRBV6-6 and TRBJ2-4; 10 bases line up with TRBD1. The CDR3 DNA sequence: TGTGCCAGCATCCCGACAGGGGGCTGGAATGAGCAGTACTTC. Translated, it gives CASIPTGGWNEQYF.